The 6 T cell receptor beta chains below come from one sample, sequenced in a study of beta chain features in type 1 diabetes. Every isolated RNA sample was fully reverse transcribed, so sequencing captured expressed TCRB transcripts. The data were produced by immunoSEQ multiplex PCR, yet TCRdb's version contains in-frame clones alone and is incomplete. Counted here are under 400,000 clones, around a fifth occurring once; the ten biggest clones make up around 0.045%. Specimen: naive CD4+ T cells from blood. These receptors were collected from a woman aged 18-30 years in good health.

The gene calls are TRBV19 and TRBJ2-2; TRBD2 might be the D (6 bases). Germline V gives CDR1 LNHDA, CDR2 SQIVND (reference sequence). The CDR3 loop spans 14 amino acids. V gave up 5 bases and J gave up 5 bases, with 12 bases separating them. This CDR3 is CASSPGTVTGELFF. CDR3 DNA sequence: TGTGCCAGTAGTCCCGGGACTGTTACCGGGGAGCTGTTTTTT.

The J gene is TRBJ2-7, the V gene TRBV7-6; possibly TRBD1 for D (6 bases). Germline V gives CDR1 SGHVS, CDR2 FNYEAQ. The CDR3 spans 15 residues. V lost 1 base and J lost 3, with 13 bases in between. The CDR3 sequence: CASSLEATGIYEQYF. CDR3 coding DNA: TGTGCCAGCAGCTTAGAGGCGACAGGCATCTACGAGCAGTACTTC.

The chain links TRBV7-8 to TRBJ2-7; D unclear. The germline V gene encodes CDR1 SGHVS and CDR2 FQNEAQ. This CDR3 contains 12 residues. Trimming removed 6 bases at V and 2 bases at J, with 8 bases between. The CDR3, as DNA: TGTGCCAGCAGGTCCTTTACCTACGAGCAGTACTTC. Protein: CASRSFTYEQYF.

The chain combines TRBV7-2 with TRBJ1-2; TRBD1 is a possible D gene (5 bases). The CDR3 contains 13 residues. Per the germline V gene, CDR1 is SGHTA and CDR2 is FQGNSA. V shed 5 bases and J shed 8 bases, with 15 bases lying between them. The CDR3 loop is CASSQGGDVGYTF. The CDR3 bases are TGTGCCAGCAGCCAAGGAGGGGACGTCGGCTACACCTTC.

This clone was observed a handful of times. V usage is TRBV7-2 and J usage is TRBJ2-5, with TRBD1 identical over 9 bases. V trimming: 3 bases; J trimming: 8 bases; junction bases outside the gene matches: 4. Per germline, CDR1 SGHTA and CDR2 FQGNSA. CDR3 length: 13 residues. DNA for the CDR3: TGTGCCAGCAGCTTCCGGGACAGGGATACCCAGTACTTC. As protein: CASSFRDRDTQYF.

The genes are TRBV30 and TRBJ1-1; 8 bases are a match to TRBD1. The CDR3 runs to 14 residues. Germline CDR1 is GTSNPN and CDR2 is SVGIG (reference sequence). V was pared by 4 bases and J by 1 base, with 5 bases of the junction left unmatched. The CDR3: CAWTHGTGNTEAFF. CDR3 bases: TGTGCCTGGACCCATGGGACAGGGAACACTGAAGCTTTCTTT.